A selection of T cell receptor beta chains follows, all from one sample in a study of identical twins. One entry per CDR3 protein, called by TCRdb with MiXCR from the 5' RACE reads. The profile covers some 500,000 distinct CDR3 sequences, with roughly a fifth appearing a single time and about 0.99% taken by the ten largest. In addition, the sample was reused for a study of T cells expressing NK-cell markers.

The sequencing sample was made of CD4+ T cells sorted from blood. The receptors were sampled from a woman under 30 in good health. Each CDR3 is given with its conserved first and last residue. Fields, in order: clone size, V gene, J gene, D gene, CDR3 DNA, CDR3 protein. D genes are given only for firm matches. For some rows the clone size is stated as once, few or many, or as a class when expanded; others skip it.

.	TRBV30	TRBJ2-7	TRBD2	TGTGCCTGGAGTGTATCGAGCGGGGGGTTTTACGAGCAGTACTTC	CAWSVSSGGFYEQYF
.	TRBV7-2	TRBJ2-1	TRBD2	TGTGCCAGCAGCTTAAGCGTGGGGACTAGCGGGCCCGATGAGCAGTTCTTC	CASSLSVGTSGPDEQFF
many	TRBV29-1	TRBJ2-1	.	TGCAGCTTCCTCGAAGCAGGAAACTCCTACAATGAGCAGTTCTTC	CSFLEAGNSYNEQFF
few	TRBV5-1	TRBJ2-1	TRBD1	TGCGCCAGCAGCGCGGGACAGGGGCTCGTCAATGAGCAGTTCTTC	CASSAGQGLVNEQFF
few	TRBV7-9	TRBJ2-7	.	TGTGCCAGCAGCCGACTGGATTACGAGCAGTACTTC	CASSRLDYEQYF
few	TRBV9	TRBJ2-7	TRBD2	TGTGCCAGCAGCGTAGTGGCTAGCGGGAGTTACGAGCAGTACTTC	CASSVVASGSYEQYF
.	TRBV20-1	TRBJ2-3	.	TGCAGTGCTTCTCCGAGTGGTGGAACTAGCACAGATACGCAGTATTTT	CSASPSGGTSTDTQYF
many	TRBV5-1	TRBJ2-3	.	TGCGCCAGCAGTTCCCGGAGCCGCGTCAATACGCAGTATTTT	CASSSRSRVNTQYF
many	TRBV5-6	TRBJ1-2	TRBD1	TGTGCCAGCAGCTTGGTAGGGACAGCGAATGGCTACACCTTC	CASSLVGTANGYTF
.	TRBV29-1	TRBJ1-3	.	TGCAGCGTTGAAAACCCGGGCTCTGGAAACACCATATATTTT	CSVENPGSGNTIYF
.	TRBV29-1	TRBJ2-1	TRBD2	TGCAGCGTTGTCACCAGCGGGGGCAGGGATGAGCAGTTCTTC	CSVVTSGGRDEQFF
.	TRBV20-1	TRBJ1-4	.	TGCAGTGCTAGACCCACGAGGTCAGGTGAAAAACTGTTTTTT	CSARPTRSGEKLFF
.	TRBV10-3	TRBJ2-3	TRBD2	TGTGCCATCCGTACTAGCGGGGCTAGCACAGATACGCAGTATTTT	CAIRTSGASTDTQYF
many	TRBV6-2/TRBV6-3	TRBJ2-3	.	TGTGCCAGCAGTATTAGCGTCGATACGCAGTATTTT	CASSISVDTQYF
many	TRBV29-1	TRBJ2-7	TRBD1	TGCAGCGTTGCTCCCCGGACAGGGCCATACTACGAGCAGTACTTC	CSVAPRTGPYYEQYF
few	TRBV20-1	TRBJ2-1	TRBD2	TGCAGTGCTATCCTTAGCGGGAGCAGTTCCTACAATGAGCAGTTCTTC	CSAILSGSSSYNEQFF
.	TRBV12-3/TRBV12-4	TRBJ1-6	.	TGTGCCAGCAGTCCGGCCCGCACCTCCTATAATTCACCCCTCCACTTT	CASSPARTSYNSPLHF
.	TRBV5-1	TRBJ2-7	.	TGCGCCAGCAGCTTTCCGGGCGGGACGGGGGAGCAGTACTTC	CASSFPGGTGEQYF
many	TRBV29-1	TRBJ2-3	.	TGCAGCGTTGATACAGATACGCAGTATTTT	CSVDTDTQYF
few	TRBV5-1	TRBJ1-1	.	TGCGCCAGCGCAGGGGAAACTGAAGCTTTCTTT	CASAGETEAFF
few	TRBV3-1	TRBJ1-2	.	TGTGCCAGCAGCCCAAGATCGGTTAACTATGGCTACACCTTC	CASSPRSVNYGYTF
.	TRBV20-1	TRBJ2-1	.	TGCAGTGCTGGCCGGGGCTACAATGAGCAGTTCTTC	CSAGRGYNEQFF
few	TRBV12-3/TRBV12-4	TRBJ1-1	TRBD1	TGTGCCAGCCGGGACAGGGCTGGGAACACTGAAGCTTTCTTT	CASRDRAGNTEAFF
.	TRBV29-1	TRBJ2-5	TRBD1	TGCAGCTGGGGACAGCGATTGGAGACCCAGTACTTC	CSWGQRLETQYF
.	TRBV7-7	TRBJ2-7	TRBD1	TGTGCTAGCAGCCCCCTCCGGACAGGGATTTACGAGCAGTACTTC	CASSPLRTGIYEQYF
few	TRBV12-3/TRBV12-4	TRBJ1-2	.	TGTGCCAGCAGTTTACCCGGGGGGACCTATGGCTACACCTTC	CASSLPGGTYGYTF
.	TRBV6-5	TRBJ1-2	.	TGTGCCAGCAGTTACTCCGCGGAGGCTCCTAACTATGGCTACACCTTC	CASSYSAEAPNYGYTF
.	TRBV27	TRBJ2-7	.	TGTGCCAGCAGTCCTACCGGGACGGCCGTCGGCGAGCAGTACTTC	CASSPTGTAVGEQYF
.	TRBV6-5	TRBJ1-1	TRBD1	TGTGCCAGCAGTTACCTAGGTGGGACAGGGACCCCTGAAGCTTTCTTT	CASSYLGGTGTPEAFF
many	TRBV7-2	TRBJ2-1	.	TGTGCCAGCAGCTTAGTGCTAGGATACAATGAGCAGTTCTTC	CASSLVLGYNEQFF
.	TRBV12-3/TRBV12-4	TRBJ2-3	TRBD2	TGTGCCAGCAGTTTACGGAGCGGGAGATCGGAAGATACGCAGTATTTT	CASSLRSGRSEDTQYF
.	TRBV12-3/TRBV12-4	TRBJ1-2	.	TGTGCCAGCAGTTTCGGCGACCGGGGATACACCTTC	CASSFGDRGYTF
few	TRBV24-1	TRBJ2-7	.	TGTGCCACCAGTGACCCTCGACTGCAGAACCCCCTCTACGAGCAGTACTTC	CATSDPRLQNPLYEQYF
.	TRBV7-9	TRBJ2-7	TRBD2	TGTGCCAGCAGCCAACGAGCGGGAGACCTCTACGAGCAGTACTTC	CASSQRAGDLYEQYF
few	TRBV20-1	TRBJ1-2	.	TGCAGTGCTCCCGGGCCGGGCCTCTATGGCTACACCTTC	CSAPGPGLYGYTF
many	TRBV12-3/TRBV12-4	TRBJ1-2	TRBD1	TGTGCCAGCACCCCCGCAGGGGCAGGGGGACGATCTGGCTACACCTTC	CASTPAGAGGRSGYTF
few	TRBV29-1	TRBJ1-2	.	TGCAGCGGGGGCCAGGAAGAGGGCTACACCTTC	CSGGQEEGYTF
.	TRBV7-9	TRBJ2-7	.	TGTGCCAGCAACGATTCAGGGTACGAGCAGTACTTC	CASNDSGYEQYF
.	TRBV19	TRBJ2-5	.	TGTGCCAGTAGTAAGTCAGGGGCTCAAGAGACCCAGTACTTC	CASSKSGAQETQYF
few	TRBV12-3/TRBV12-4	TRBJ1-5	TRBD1	TGTGCCAGCAGGGAGACAGGGCTGTATCAGCCCCAGCATTTT	CASRETGLYQPQHF
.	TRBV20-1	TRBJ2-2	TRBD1	TGCAGTGCTAGAGATCAGTTTCGGACAGGGGGCAACACCGGGGAGCTGTTTTTT	CSARDQFRTGGNTGELFF
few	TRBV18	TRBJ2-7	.	TGTGCCAGCTCACCGGAACTAGGCGGGCATGGAGTCTACGAGCAGTACTTC	CASSPELGGHGVYEQYF
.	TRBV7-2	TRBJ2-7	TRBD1	TGTGCCAGCAGCTTTTTGAGACAGGGACACGAGCAGCACTTC	CASSFLRQGHEQHF
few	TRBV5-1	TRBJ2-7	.	TGCGCCAGCAGTTCCCGCCCCAACTACGAGCAGTACTTC	CASSSRPNYEQYF
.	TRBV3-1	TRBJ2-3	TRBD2	TGTGCCAGCAGTCGACACCGACTAGCGGGGGGGCCAGATACGCAGTATTTT	CASSRHRLAGGPDTQYF
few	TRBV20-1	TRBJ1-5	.	TGCAGTGCGGAGAGGGACACTAATCAGCCCCAGCATTTT	CSAERDTNQPQHF
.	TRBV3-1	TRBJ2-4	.	TGTGCCAGCAGCACGTATGGCGGGGACAAAAACATTCAGTACTTC	CASSTYGGDKNIQYF
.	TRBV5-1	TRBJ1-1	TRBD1	TGCGCCAGCAGCCTGTCGGGGGGGACAGGGGATATTACTGAAGCTTTCTTT	CASSLSGGTGDITEAFF
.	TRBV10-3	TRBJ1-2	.	TGTGCCATCAGCCCCGGGGGTAGGGGTGGCTACACCTTC	CAISPGGRGGYTF
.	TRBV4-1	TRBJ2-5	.	TGCGCCAGCAGCCAACCGCGGGACCGTAAAGAGACCCAGTACTTC	CASSQPRDRKETQYF
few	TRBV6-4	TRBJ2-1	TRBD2	TGTGCCAGCAGCCTGACCGTAACGGGGGGGAAAAATGAGCAGTTCTTC	CASSLTVTGGKNEQFF
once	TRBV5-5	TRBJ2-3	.	TGTGCCAGCAGCTTGGCGGCCCAAATCACAGATACGCAGTATTTT	CASSLAAQITDTQYF